These 25 T cell receptor beta chains were all obtained from the same sample, sequenced in a study of type 1 and type 2 diabetes patients. Genomic DNA was the PCR template. A primer set of 30 forward and 13 reverse primers amplified the CDR3. Each CDR3 protein gets one entry after TCRdb re-called the multiplex PCR reads with MiXCR. The sample holds 250,000 or so distinct CDR3 sequences, around 47% seen once. Sequencing was done on a sample of peripheral blood mononuclear cells (PBMCs). Receptors originate from a man between 18 and 29 years old with type 2 diabetes.

The CDR3 is CASSLGTGTDTQYF. The CDR3 nucleotides read TGTGCCAGCAGCTTAGGGACAGGGACAGATACGCAGTATTTT. This chain links TRBV7-3 with TRBJ2-3; 9 nucleotides line up with TRBD1. Trimming took 2 bases from V and 3 from J; bases not matched to a gene: 0. The CDR3 is made up of 14 amino acids. Germline values: CDR1 SGHTA, CDR2 FQGTGA.

The table lists this clonotype with a few counts. The chain employs TRBV7-2 and TRBJ2-1; TRBD1 matches at 9 bases. The germline V gene encodes CDR1 SGHTA and CDR2 FQGNSA. The CDR3 is made up of 16 amino acids. V dropped 5 bases and J dropped 1; count of bases not matched to a gene: 6. The CDR3 is CASSENRGRSYNEQFF. The CDR3, as DNA: TGTGCCAGCAGCGAAAACAGGGGGCGTTCCTACAATGAGCAGTTCTTC.

In regard to this clonotype: A junction boundary mismatches the germline segment, possibly from a read error. The chain has TRBV15 and TRBJ2-5, with D perhaps TRBD2 (5 bases). The CDR3 consists of 12 residues. Germline lookup yields CDR1 LNHNV and CDR2 YYDKDF (reference sequence). CDR3 sequence: CATGRKSGIQYF. The CDR3 DNA is TGTGCCACCGGCAGAAAGTCCGGGATCCAGTACTTC. Supplemented by reference TRBV15 and TRBJ2-5, the full variable domain reads DAMVIQNPRYQVTQFGKPVTLSCSQTLNHNVMYWYQQKSSQAPKLLFHYYDKDFNNEADTPDNFQSRRPNTSFCFLDIRSPGLGDTAMYLCATGRKSGIQYFGPGTRLLVL.

This clonotype was detected many times. This chain joins TRBV7-2 and TRBJ1-5; D remains ambiguous. The CDR3 consists of 15 residues. The V gene's germline CDR1 is SGHTA and CDR2 FQGNSA. V was trimmed by 4 bases and J by 0 bases, leaving 10 bases between them. CDR3 bases: TGTGCCAGCAGCTCAGGACGGTATAGCAATCAGCCCCAGCATTTT. Protein: CASSSGRYSNQPQHF. Filled out from reference TRBV7-2 and TRBJ1-5, the complete variable domain reads GAGVSQSPSNKVTEKGKDVELRCDPISGHTALYWYRQSLGQGLEFLIYFQGNSAPDKSGLPSDRFSAERTGGSVSTLTIQRTQQEDSAVYLCASSSGRYSNQPQHFGDGTRLSIL.

The rearrangement joins TRBV4-1 to TRBJ2-6; D might be TRBD1 (5 bases). CDR3 size: 18 residues. CDR1 MGHRA and CDR2 YSYEKL come from the germline V gene. V was trimmed by 4 bases and J by 1 base, leaving 17 bases between them. The CDR3 DNA reads TGCGCCAGCAGCCCGGACATATCCCTCTATTCTGGGGCCAACGTCCTGACTTTC. Its protein product is CASSPDISLYSGANVLTF.

This sequence joins TRBV5-6 and TRBJ2-2; TRBD2 agrees at 10 bases. The CDR3 length is 16 residues. Germline V gene lookup returns CDR1 SGHDT and CDR2 YYEEEE. V shed 5 bases and J 4 bases; nucleotides not matched to a gene: 8. This chain's CDR3 is CASSSRLAGATGELFF. The CDR3 nucleotides read TGTGCCAGCAGTTCTCGTCTAGCGGGAGCCACCGGGGAGCTGTTTTTT.

The J gene is TRBJ1-1, the V gene TRBV7-6; weak D call: TRBD1 (5 bases). CDR3 length: 15 amino acids. Trimming shortened V by 1 base and J by 7 bases, and 16 bases separated the two germline ends. Germline CDR1 reads SGHVS; CDR2 reads FNYEAQ. CDR3: CASSLVGGGMVEAFF. Here the CDR3 DNA reads TGTGCCAGCAGCTTAGTGGGGGGTGGGATGGTTGAAGCTTTCTTT.

In this sample, this clonotype turned up a few times. This chain joins TRBV7-3 and TRBJ2-3, with a tentative D call TRBD2 (7 bases). Germline V gives CDR1 SGHTA, CDR2 FQGTGA. The CDR3 is made up of 14 amino acids. V lost 2 bases and J lost 3, with 9 bases in between. Here the CDR3 DNA reads TGTGCCAGCAGCTTAGGGGGGGCAACAGATACGCAGTATTTT. Its translation: CASSLGGATDTQYF.

J is TRBJ2-7 and V is TRBV20-1; tentative D call: TRBD1 (5 bases). CDR1 and CDR2 (germline): DFQATT, SNEGSKA (reference sequence). This CDR3 comprises 16 residues. Trimming removed 3 bases from V and 4 bases from J, with 22 bases in between. CDR3 in DNA: TGCAGTGCTAGTTCCCCAGGCAAGGGGCTCTCTTACGAGCAGTACTTC. Its translation: CSASSPGKGLSYEQYF.

With regard to this clonotype: It may be a read error: a sequence one base away is much more abundant. The V and J genes are TRBV7-3 and TRBJ2-7; D unresolved. CDR1 SGHTA and CDR2 FQGTGA come from the germline V gene. The CDR3 is 12 residues long. Trimming took 6 bases from V and 3 from J, leaving 9 bases between them. The chain's CDR3 is CASSTLDYEQYF. DNA for the CDR3: TGTGCCAGCAGTACGCTGGACTACGAGCAGTACTTC.

This chain joins TRBV27 and TRBJ1-1; no clear D gene. The germline V and J ends were trimmed by 7 bases and 5 bases, with 14 bases remaining between them. Germline V CDR1 and CDR2: MNHEY, SMNVEV (reference sequence). The CDR3 consists of 13 residues. CDR3 protein: CASKRLVETEAFF. DNA for the CDR3: TGTGCCAGCAAGCGGCTGGTAGAAACTGAAGCTTTCTTT.

This clonotype was seen a single time. The V call is TRBV9, the J call TRBJ2-2, with 11 bases lining up with TRBD1. Per germline, CDR1 SGDLS and CDR2 YYNGEE. Germline trimming cut 4 bases from V and 6 bases from J; bases unmatched to any gene: 5. This CDR3 contains 15 residues. The CDR3 DNA sequence: TGTGCCAGCAGCATAGGGGGACAGGGGGCCGGGGAGCTGTTTTTT. Residues: CASSIGGQGAGELFF.

This clonotype came up a few times. The rearrangement uses TRBV10-3 and TRBJ2-3, with a tentative D call TRBD2 (6 bases). From germline, CDR1 is ENHRY and CDR2 SYGVKD. The CDR3 is 16 amino acids. Trimming left V 4 bases short and J 0 bases short, with 14 bases between. This chain's CDR3 is CAISGLAEASTDTQYF. DNA for the CDR3: TGTGCCATCAGTGGATTAGCGGAGGCTAGCACAGATACGCAGTATTTT.

The rearrangement links TRBV15 to TRBJ1-2, with a weak D call TRBD1 (5 bases). The CDR3 runs to 13 residues. In germline, CDR1 is LNHNV, CDR2 YYDKDF (reference sequence). V lost 0 bases and J lost 6, with 8 bases in between. Here the CDR3 DNA reads TGTGCCACCAGCAGAGATAGGGGACATGGCTACACCTTC. Amino acids: CATSRDRGHGYTF. Full variable domain (missing parts from reference TRBV15 and TRBJ1-2): DAMVIQNPRYQVTQFGKPVTLSCSQTLNHNVMYWYQQKSSQAPKLLFHYYDKDFNNEADTPDNFQSRRPNTSFCFLDIRSPGLGDTAMYLCATSRDRGHGYTFGSGTRLTVV.

The sample holds a few counts of this clonotype. The chain uses TRBV7-8 and TRBJ2-3, with D possibly called TRBD1 or TRBD2 (5 bases each). Germline assignment: CDR1 SGHVS and CDR2 FQNEAQ. The CDR3 runs to 21 residues. Trimming pared 1 base from V and 6 bases from J, leaving 32 bases between. CDR3 protein: CASSLDGAPGKPSSEGDTQYF. CDR3 nucleotide sequence: TGTGCCAGCAGCTTAGATGGGGCTCCGGGGAAGCCCAGTTCTGAGGGGGATACGCAGTATTTT.

J is TRBJ1-2 and V is TRBV4-1; TRBD1 might be the D (5 bases). Germline V gene lookup returns CDR1 MGHRA and CDR2 YSYEKL. V shed 3 bases and J shed 2 bases, with 16 bases lying between them. The CDR3 is made up of 16 amino acids. The CDR3 DNA reads TGCGCCAGCAGCCACCCCACCCGGGACCTCAACTATGGCTACACCTTC. Protein product: CASSHPTRDLNYGYTF.

There are a few counts of this clonotype. The chain joins TRBV20-1 to TRBJ2-5; D gene uncertain. Germline values: CDR1 DFQATT, CDR2 SNEGSKA (reference sequence). CDR3 length equals 14 residues. V was pared by 0 bases and J by 11 bases, with 19 bases between. The DNA for the CDR3 is TGCAGTGCTAGAGATGTTCAGGTTGCGGTATCACAGTACTTC. Translation: CSARDVQVAVSQYF.

The gene calls are TRBV7-3 and TRBJ1-5; no definite D call. CDR3 length equals 16 residues. Trimming left V 5 bases short and J 5 bases short, with 19 bases between. CDR1 is SGHTA, CDR2 FQGTGA, per germline. CDR3 region: CASSLMTAGPYQPQHF. For the CDR3, the DNA is TGTGCCAGCAGCCTGATGACGGCAGGACCTTATCAGCCCCAGCATTTT.

Details on this clonotype: One base away lies a much larger clone, so this may be a sequencing read error. The J gene is TRBJ1-2, the V gene TRBV2; tentatively, D is TRBD1 (5 bases). CDR3 size: 15 residues. Germline V gene lookup returns CDR1 SNHLY and CDR2 FYNNEI. CDR3 sequence: CARTADRGADYGHTF. In DNA form, the CDR3 reads TGTGCCAGAACTGCTGACCGCGGGGCCGACTATGGCCACACCTTC.

This chain joins TRBV27 and TRBJ2-3; a weak D match, TRBD1 (5 bases). This CDR3 spans 13 amino acids. Germline V gene data show CDR1 as MNHEY and CDR2 as SMNVEV (reference sequence). Trimming pared 4 bases from V and 2 bases from J, leaving 7 bases between. Here the CDR3 reads CASSWGATDTQYF. As DNA, the CDR3 is TGTGCCAGCAGTTGGGGCGCCACAGATACGCAGTATTTT.

This clonotype has just one count. The J gene is TRBJ2-5, the V gene TRBV6-6, with D possibly TRBD1 on 7 matching bases. Germline CDR1 MNHNY, CDR2 SVGAGI (reference sequence). The V end lost 5 bases, the J end lost 4 bases, and 17 bases lay between the germline ends. This CDR3 comprises 15 residues. CDR3 loop: CASSERGTVGETQYF. DNA for the CDR3: TGTGCCAGCAGTGAACGGGGGACAGTGGGAGAGACCCAGTACTTC.

The chain combines TRBV5-1 with TRBJ2-5, with D tentatively TRBD1 (6 bases). The V gene lost 2 bases and the J gene lost 1 base, with 18 bases spanning the gap. CDR1 is SGHRS and CDR2 is YFSETQ in the germline V gene. This CDR3 region has 17 residues. The CDR3 nucleotides are TGCGCCAGCAGCTTTATGCCGGGAACAGGGTTCCAAGAGACCCAGTACTTC. This encodes CASSFMPGTGFQETQYF.

The chain combines TRBV15 with TRBJ2-5; 9 nucleotides match TRBD1. The CDR3 is 15 amino acids. V shed 4 bases, J shed 5 bases, and the junction held 8 bases outside the gene matches. The germline V gene encodes CDR1 LNHNV and CDR2 YYDKDF (reference sequence). Here the CDR3 DNA reads TGTGCCACCAGCACAACCGCCGGGACAGGGGAGACCCAGTACTTC. Amino acids: CATSTTAGTGETQYF.

This clonotype was recorded only once. At one of its ends the junction is not consistent with the germline gene, which may arise from a read error. V and J are TRBV28 and TRBJ1-5; maybe TRBD1 (5 bases). This CDR3 contains 15 residues. CDR1 MDHEN and CDR2 SYDVKM come from the germline V gene. CDR3 amino acids: CASRLPQGSHQPQHF. The CDR3 DNA reads TGTGCCAGCAGGCTTCCCCAGGGTTCGCATCAGCCCCAGCATTTC. Complete variable domain (other parts from reference TRBV28 and TRBJ1-5): DVKVTQSSRYLVKRTGEKVFLECVQDMDHENMFWYRQDPGLGLRLIYFSYDVKMKEKGDIPEGYSVSREKKERFSLILESASTNQTSMYLCASRLPQGSHQPQHFGDGTRLSIL.

This clonotype was detected a few times. The J gene is TRBJ1-1, the V gene TRBV12-3 or TRBV12-4; D gene uncertain. This CDR3 has 14 residues. Trimming stripped 3 bases from V and 0 bases from J, with 8 bases between. The CDR3 DNA follows: TGTGCCAGCAGTTTCCCGGTTATGAACACTGAAGCTTTCTTT. It yields the protein CASSFPVMNTEAFF.